This T cell receptor beta chain was captured in a study of blood T cell repertoires in COVID-19. J was trimmed by 6 bases and V by 11 bases; bases with no gene match: 5. Germline CDR1 and CDR2: MNHEY and SVGAGI. This CDR3 contains 12 residues. Repertoires were generated with immunoSEQ multiplex PCR, while TCRdb's copy carries only in-frame clones and drops some. The sample has some 400,000 clones, around 87% seen once; the top ten hold about 2.1%. Sequenced material: peripheral blood. This sequence joins TRBV6-5 and TRBJ2-7; TRBD2 matches 12 bases. The clonotype originates from a woman aged 60-70 years with COVID-19, enrolled during active disease. CDR3 region: CAASGGASEQYF. DNA of the CDR3: TGTGCCGCTAGCGGGGGGGCCTCCGAGCAGTACTTC.